The rows below give T cell receptor beta chains drawn from one sample of a study of PD-1 blockade in classical Hodgkin lymphoma. TCRdb's table, derived via immunoSEQ multiplex PCR, lists solely in-frame clones and lacks some. The table includes fewer than 50,000 clones, approximately 78% detected once. This specimen was peripheral blood mononuclear cells (PBMCs), taken before the fourth cycle of nivolumab. All receptors derive from a human donor with classical Hodgkin lymphoma. The CDR3 runs from the conserved cysteine through the conserved F or W. The D gene is left open where the match is weak. Size values are once, few and many counts, or a class for expanded clones, and some rows have none.

D | J | V | size | length | DNA | CDR3
. | TRBJ2-3 | TRBV4-3 | . | 13 | TGCGCCAGCAGCCAAGGCCCGACAGATACGCAGTATTTT | CASSQGPTDTQYF
TRBD2 | TRBJ2-1 | TRBV5-1 | . | 15 | TGCGCCAGCAGCGCTAGCGGGGGTCCACGGGGTTGGCAGTTCTTC | CASSASGGPRGWQFF
. | TRBJ1-1 | TRBV18 | . | 16 | TGTGCCAGCTCACCAAACACGTTGCGGGGGAACACTGAAGCTTTCTTT | CASSPNTLRGNTEAFF
. | TRBJ1-1 | TRBV2 | . | 17 | TGTGCCAGCAGGGGAGGTCTTGGGGTGTTGGGAACCCCTGAAGCTTTCTTT | CASRGGLGVLGTPEAFF
. | TRBJ1-2 | TRBV6-5 | . | 14 | TGTGCCAGCAGTACAGTACAGGGCAACTATGGCTACACCTTC | CASSTVQGNYGYTF
. | TRBJ2-1 | TRBV2 | . | 13 | TGTGCCAGCACCCCGGATTCCGCACGTGAGCAGTTCTTC | CASTPDSAREQFF
TRBD2 | TRBJ2-3 | TRBV5-1 | once | 17 | TGCGCCAGCAGCTTGTTGGGGACTAGCGGGGGGACAGATACGCAGTATTTT | CASSLLGTSGGTDTQYF
. | TRBJ2-1 | TRBV7-3 | once | 15 | TGTGCCAGCAGCCCCGGGACGGGACACCGTCCCGCGCAGTTCTTC | CASSPGTGHRPAQFF
. | TRBJ2-5 | TRBV5-1 | . | 11 | TGCGCCAGCAGCTTGCAGGAGACCCAGTACTTC | CASSLQETQYF
. | TRBJ1-3 | TRBV30 | . | 13 | TGTGCCTGGGATGGGATCCCCGGAAACACCATATATTTT | CAWDGIPGNTIYF